Presented here are 18 T cell receptor beta chains from one specimen sequenced in a study of response to subunit inactivated influenza vaccine (dated by TCRdb to about 2018). The library was built by means of RT-PCR. Data came from an Illumina HiSeq 2500. TCRdb reprocessing: public reads trimmed at Q25 with fastp, clones called with MiXCR, in-frame beta chains kept. CDR3 protein duplicates are merged, each entry listing the most common genes and DNA. The sample data list around 320,000 distinct CDR3 sequences, and around 20% of these were observed just once. The ten most abundant clones make up about 9.4% of the sample. The input for sequencing was PBMCs from blood, taken less than 22 months after vaccination. The receptors stem from a man aged 45-69 years who received an inactivated influenza vaccine. Donor details come from another sample of the same person, matched by shared clones.

In its sample, this clonotype was seen many times. The chain carries TRBV4-3 and TRBJ2-3; D unclear. The V and J ends lost 0 bases and 1 base respectively, with 8 bases between them. Per germline, CDR1 LGHNA and CDR2 YSLEER. This CDR3 has 15 amino acids. DNA of the CDR3: TGCGCCAGCAGCCAAGATAGGCCGGGCACAGATACGCAGTATTTT. This sequence encodes CASSQDRPGTDTQYF.

This clonotype was counted between two and nine times. The rearrangement uses TRBV6-5 and TRBJ1-1; TRBD1 might be the D (5 bases). The ends were cut back, 7 bases at V and 0 bases at J, with 9 bases in the middle. From germline, CDR1 is MNHEY and CDR2 SVGAGI. CDR3 size: 13 residues. The CDR3 sequence: CASKLTVNTEAFF. CDR3 bases: TGTGCCAGCAAGTTGACAGTGAACACTGAAGCTTTCTTT.

This clonotype was seen a few times. V is TRBV10-3 and J is TRBJ1-5; D is ambiguous. The CDR3 has 15 residues. Per germline, CDR1 ENHRY and CDR2 SYGVKD. Trimming removed 3 bases at V and 1 base at J, with 10 bases between. CDR3 in DNA: TGTGCCATCAGTGATCCGAGAAGGAGCAATCAGCCCCAGCATTTT. It is translated as CAISDPRRSNQPQHF.

A few counts support this clonotype. This sequence joins TRBV7-2 and TRBJ2-7; 8 positions agree with TRBD2. Trimming at V came to 1 base and at J to 3 bases, leaving 2 bases not matched to a gene. The CDR3 loop spans 14 amino acids. CDR1 and CDR2 (germline): SGHTA, FQGNSA. CDR3 DNA sequence: TGTGCCAGCAGCTTAGGAGCGGGAGTCTACGAGCAGTACTTC. This encodes CASSLGAGVYEQYF.

The chain uses TRBV5-1 and TRBJ1-2; 12 positions match TRBD1. V shed 4 bases and J 8 bases; nucleotides not matched to a gene: 9. The germline CDR1 and CDR2 sequences are SGHRS and YFSETQ. CDR3 size: 15 residues. The CDR3: CASSPGQGATGGYTF. DNA of the CDR3: TGCGCCAGCAGCCCGGGACAGGGGGCAACGGGAGGCTACACCTTC.

The V call is TRBV12-3 or TRBV12-4, the J call TRBJ2-1; 10 bases agree with TRBD2. This CDR3 is built from 15 residues. V shed 6 bases, J shed 6 bases, and the junction held 8 bases outside the gene matches. DNA of the CDR3: TGTGCCAGCAGCCGTAAGCGGGGGGGATCCAATGAGCAGTTCTTC. This gives the protein CASSRKRGGSNEQFF.

V usage is TRBV10-3 and J usage is TRBJ1-1; no reliable D call. The germline V gene has CDR1 ENHRY and CDR2 SYGVKD. The CDR3 loop spans 13 amino acids. Trimming cost V 5 bases and J 0 bases, with 7 bases left between them. CDR3 DNA sequence: TGTGCCATCAGTAATAACATGAACACTGAAGCTTTCTTT. Translating gives CAISNNMNTEAFF.

The chain has TRBV28 and TRBJ2-7; a possible D gene is TRBD1 (6 bases). The CDR3 totals 14 residues. The germline V gene encodes CDR1 MDHEN and CDR2 SYDVKM. Between the trimmed V and J ends, which lost 4 bases and 8 bases, there was a span of 18 bases. CDR3 sequence (DNA): TGTGCCAGCAGTTCGACAGGTCCACCTACGAAGCAGTACTTC. This translates into CASSSTGPPTKQYF.

V usage is TRBV7-6 and J usage is TRBJ2-1, with D unclear. Trimming took off 2 bases at V and 3 bases at J, with 14 bases between the two ends. The germline gives CDR1 SGHVS, CDR2 FNYEAQ. The CDR3 contains 16 residues. The CDR3 DNA reads TGTGCCAGCAGCTTAATATCCAGTCAATACTACAATGAGCAGTTCTTC. Translation: CASSLISSQYYNEQFF.

The sample holds many counts of this clonotype. The chain is built from TRBV7-9 and TRBJ1-1; D remains ambiguous. Germline V gene lookup returns CDR1 SEHNR and CDR2 FQNEAQ (reference sequence). Deletions cut 8 bases from V and 2 bases from J, with 12 bases between. The CDR3 runs to 13 residues. The CDR3 loop reads CASAMPPNTEAFF. The DNA for the CDR3 is TGTGCCAGCGCGATGCCCCCAAACACTGAAGCTTTCTTT.

The table lists this clonotype with many counts. The J gene is TRBJ2-4, the V gene TRBV20-1; no definite D call. V was shortened by 0 bases and J by 10 bases, with 4 bases between the two germline ends. CDR1 is DFQATT, CDR2 SNEGSKA, per germline (reference sequence). This CDR3 has 10 residues. The CDR3 region is CSAREGIQYF. The CDR3 DNA reads TGCAGTGCTAGAGAGGGGATTCAGTACTTC.

The chain combines TRBV12-3 or TRBV12-4 with TRBJ2-2; no clear D. Trimming removed 2 bases from V and 7 bases from J, with 8 bases in between. The CDR3 sequence is 13 residues long. The CDR3 is CASSLYGYGELFF. The CDR3 DNA is TGTGCCAGCAGTTTATATGGATACGGGGAGCTGTTTTTT.

This clonotype turned up a few times. This chain uses TRBV19 with TRBJ2-5; D not certain. Germline V lookup: CDR1 LNHDA, CDR2 SQIVND (reference sequence). This CDR3 has 11 residues. V gave up 1 base and J gave up 8 bases, with 5 bases separating them. This chain's CDR3 is CASSIGSTQYF. For the CDR3, the DNA is TGTGCCAGTAGTATAGGGTCTACCCAGTACTTC.

This clonotype was found many times. J is TRBJ2-2 and V is TRBV20-1, with no clear D. Germline assignment: CDR1 DFQATT and CDR2 SNEGSKA (reference sequence). The CDR3 loop spans 12 amino acids. V lost 7 bases and J 4 bases, leaving 10 bases between the germline ends. The DNA of the CDR3 is TGCAGTGGATATGTGGGCACCGGGGAGCTGTTTTTT. Amino acid sequence: CSGYVGTGELFF.

The chain carries TRBV20-1 and TRBJ2-4, with D maybe TRBD2 (6 bases). CDR1 DFQATT and CDR2 SNEGSKA come from the germline V gene (reference sequence). The V gene lost 0 bases and the J gene lost 3 bases, with 15 bases spanning the gap. The CDR3 length is 16 residues. CDR3: CSARDEGWGGKNIQYF. For the CDR3, the DNA is TGCAGTGCTAGAGATGAGGGATGGGGAGGCAAAAACATTCAGTACTTC.

V is TRBV3-1 and J is TRBJ2-7; D is undetermined. The germline gives CDR1 LGHDT, CDR2 YNNKEL (reference sequence). V lost 0 bases, J lost 6 bases, and 12 bases lay in between. The CDR3 consists of 14 residues. The CDR3 nucleotides read TGTGCCAGCAGCCAAGACATAGTCGGGCTCGAGCAGTACTTC. Its protein product is CASSQDIVGLEQYF.

This chain uses TRBV20-1 with TRBJ2-2, with 9 bases identical to TRBD2. The CDR3 totals 15 residues. Per the germline V gene, CDR1 is DFQATT and CDR2 is SNEGSKA (reference sequence). Germline trimming cut 6 bases from V and 7 bases from J; bases unmatched to any gene: 12. The CDR3 DNA reads as TGCAGTGCGCAAATCCGGCGGGGGGGCTTCGGGGAGCTGTTTTTT. Protein: CSAQIRRGGFGELFF.

Points on this clonotype: Compared with germline, one end of the junction differs, possibly owing to a read error. The chain employs TRBV27 and TRBJ1-2, with unresolved D. The germline V gene encodes CDR1 MNHEY and CDR2 SMNVEV (reference sequence). This CDR3 has 16 amino acids. The CDR3 region is CAGSLTGGRGPYGYTF. The CDR3 nucleotides are TGTGCCGGCAGTCTCACTGGAGGTCGTGGGCCCTATGGCTACACCTTC.